This T cell receptor beta chain was identified during a study of blood T cell repertoires in COVID-19. This clone was counted a single time. Trimming removed 6 bases at V and 10 bases at J, with 16 bases between. The CDR3 loop spans 14 amino acids. CDR1 is MNHEY and CDR2 is SVGAGI in the germline V gene. The repertoire was sequenced with immunoSEQ multiplex PCR; TCRdb's copy has only in-frame clones and lacks some. The table shows about 240,000 clones, with approximately 80% occurring only once. The chain links TRBV6-5 to TRBJ1-6, with D maybe TRBD1 (6 bases). This TCR came from a man younger than 40 who had recovered from COVID-19. What was sequenced was peripheral blood. DNA for the CDR3: TGTGCCAGCAGCCTCCGGCAGGGGCGGTCACCCCTCCACTTT. Encoded protein: CASSLRQGRSPLHF.